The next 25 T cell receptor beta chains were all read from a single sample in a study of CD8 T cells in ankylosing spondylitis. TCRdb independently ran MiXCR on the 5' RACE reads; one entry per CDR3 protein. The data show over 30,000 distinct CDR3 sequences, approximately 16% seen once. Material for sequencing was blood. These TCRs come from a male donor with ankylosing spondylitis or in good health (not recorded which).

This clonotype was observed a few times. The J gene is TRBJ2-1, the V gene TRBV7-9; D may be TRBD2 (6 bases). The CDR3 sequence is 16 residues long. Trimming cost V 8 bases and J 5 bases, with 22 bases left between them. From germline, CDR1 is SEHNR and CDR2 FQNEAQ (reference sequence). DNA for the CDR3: TGTGCCAGCGCTCAACCCGGGACTCCCAGTGACAATGAGCAGTTCTTC. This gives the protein CASAQPGTPSDNEQFF.

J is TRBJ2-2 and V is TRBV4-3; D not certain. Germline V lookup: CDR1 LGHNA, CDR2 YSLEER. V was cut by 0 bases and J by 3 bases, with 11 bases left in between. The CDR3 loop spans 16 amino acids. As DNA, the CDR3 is TGCGCCAGCAGCCAAGATTTCGGGCTGGACACCGGGGAGCTGTTTTTT. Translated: CASSQDFGLDTGELFF.

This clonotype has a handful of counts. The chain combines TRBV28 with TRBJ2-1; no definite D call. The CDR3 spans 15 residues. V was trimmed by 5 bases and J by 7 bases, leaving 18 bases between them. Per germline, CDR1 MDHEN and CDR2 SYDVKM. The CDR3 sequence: CASSPSRTVSNEQFF. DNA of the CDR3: TGTGCCAGCAGTCCCTCCCGGACGGTCTCGAATGAGCAGTTCTTC.

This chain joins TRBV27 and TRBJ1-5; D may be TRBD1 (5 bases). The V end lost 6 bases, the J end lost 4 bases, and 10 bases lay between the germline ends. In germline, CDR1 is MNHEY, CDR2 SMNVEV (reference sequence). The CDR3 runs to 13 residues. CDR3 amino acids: CASRLTDNQPQHF. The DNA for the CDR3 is TGTGCCAGCAGGCTGACAGATAATCAGCCCCAGCATTTT.

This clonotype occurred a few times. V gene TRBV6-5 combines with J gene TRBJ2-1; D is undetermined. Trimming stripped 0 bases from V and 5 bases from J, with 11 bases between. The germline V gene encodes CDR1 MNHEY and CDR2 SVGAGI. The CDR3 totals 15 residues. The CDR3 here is CASSYSIGSNNEQFF. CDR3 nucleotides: TGTGCCAGCAGTTACTCAATCGGCTCGAACAATGAGCAGTTCTTC.

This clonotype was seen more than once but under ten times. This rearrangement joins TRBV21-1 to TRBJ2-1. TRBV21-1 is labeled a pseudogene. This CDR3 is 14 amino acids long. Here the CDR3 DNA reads TGTGCCAGCAGCAATGACTTATCCTACAATGAGCAGTTCTTC. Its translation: CASSNDLSYNEQFF.

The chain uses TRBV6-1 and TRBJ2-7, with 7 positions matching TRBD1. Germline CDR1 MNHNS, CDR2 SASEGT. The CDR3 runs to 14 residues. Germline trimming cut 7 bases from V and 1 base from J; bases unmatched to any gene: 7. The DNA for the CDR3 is TGTGCCAGCACCTCAGGGGGATGGTCCTACGAGCAGTACTTC. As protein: CASTSGGWSYEQYF.

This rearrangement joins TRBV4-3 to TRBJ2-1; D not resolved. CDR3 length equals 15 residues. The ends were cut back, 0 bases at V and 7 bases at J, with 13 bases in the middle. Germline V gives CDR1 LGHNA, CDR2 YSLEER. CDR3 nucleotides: TGCGCCAGCAGCCAAGAACCCCTTGTCCCGAATGAGCAGTTCTTC. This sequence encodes CASSQEPLVPNEQFF.

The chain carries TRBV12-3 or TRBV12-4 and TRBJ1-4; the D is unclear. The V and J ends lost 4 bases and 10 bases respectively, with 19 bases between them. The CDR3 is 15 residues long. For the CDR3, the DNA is TGTGCCAGCAGTTCATTGTCCATTTCTCTCGGAAAACTGTTTTTT. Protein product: CASSSLSISLGKLFF.

CDR3 protein: CASIPTVYGYTF. In DNA form, the CDR3 reads TGTGCCAGCATACCGACGGTCTATGGCTACACCTTC. The V and J genes are TRBV2 and TRBJ1-2; no clear D gene. Germline lookup yields CDR1 SNHLY and CDR2 FYNNEI. The CDR3 is made up of 12 amino acids. V was cut by 7 bases and J by 4 bases, with 10 bases left in between.

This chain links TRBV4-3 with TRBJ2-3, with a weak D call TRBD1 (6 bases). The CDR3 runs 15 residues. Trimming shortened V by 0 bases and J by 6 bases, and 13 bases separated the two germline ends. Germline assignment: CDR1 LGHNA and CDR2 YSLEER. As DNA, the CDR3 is TGCGCCAGCAGCCAAGATCACAGGGCATTTGATACGCAGTATTTT. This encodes CASSQDHRAFDTQYF.

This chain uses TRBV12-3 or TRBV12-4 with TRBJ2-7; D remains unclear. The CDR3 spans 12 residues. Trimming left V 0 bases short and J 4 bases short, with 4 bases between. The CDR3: CASSLALYEQYV. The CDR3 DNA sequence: TGTGCCAGCAGTTTAGCCTTATACGAGCAGTACGTC.

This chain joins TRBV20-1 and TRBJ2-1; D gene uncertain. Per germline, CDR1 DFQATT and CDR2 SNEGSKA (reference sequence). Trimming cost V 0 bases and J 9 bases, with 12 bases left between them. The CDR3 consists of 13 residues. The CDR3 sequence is CSARDAARPEQFF. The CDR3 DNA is TGCAGTGCTAGAGATGCGGCTAGACCTGAGCAGTTCTTC.

The CDR3 DNA sequence: TGTGCCAGCAGTTTGGGCATCTACACCGGGGAGCTGTTTTTT. Protein: CASSLGIYTGELFF. The chain joins TRBV28 to TRBJ2-2, with unresolved D. The CDR3 covers 14 residues. The germline CDR1 and CDR2 sequences are MDHEN and SYDVKM. The V end lost 3 bases, the J end lost 3 bases, and 8 bases lay between the germline ends.

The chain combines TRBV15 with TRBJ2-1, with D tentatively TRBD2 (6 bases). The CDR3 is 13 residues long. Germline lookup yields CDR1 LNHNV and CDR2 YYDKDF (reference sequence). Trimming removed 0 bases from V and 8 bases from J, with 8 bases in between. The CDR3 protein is CATSRDPGDEQFF. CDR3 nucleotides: TGTGCCACCAGCAGAGACCCGGGGGATGAGCAGTTCTTC.

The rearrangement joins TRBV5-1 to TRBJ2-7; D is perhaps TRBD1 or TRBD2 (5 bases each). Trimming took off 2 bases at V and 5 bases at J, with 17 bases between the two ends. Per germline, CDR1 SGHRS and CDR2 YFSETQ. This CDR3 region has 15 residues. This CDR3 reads CASSFRTGTGDEQYF. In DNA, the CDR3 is TGCGCCAGCAGCTTCCGGACCGGGACGGGCGACGAGCAGTACTTC.

The CDR3 protein is CASSRGQRYDEQYF. The CDR3, as DNA: TGCGCCAGCAGCAGGGGACAGCGGTACGACGAGCAGTACTTC. The chain uses TRBV5-1 and TRBJ2-7, with TRBD1 matching 7 bases. Germline loops: CDR1 SGHRS, CDR2 YFSETQ. The CDR3 extends over 14 amino acids. J lost 5 bases, V lost 4 bases, and 9 bases had no gene match.

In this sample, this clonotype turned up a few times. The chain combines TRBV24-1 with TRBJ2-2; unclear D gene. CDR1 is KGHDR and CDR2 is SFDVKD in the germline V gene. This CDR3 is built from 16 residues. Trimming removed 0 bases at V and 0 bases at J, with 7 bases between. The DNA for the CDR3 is TGTGCCACCAGTGATTTGACCGTAGCGAACACCGGGGAGCTGTTTTTT. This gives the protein CATSDLTVANTGELFF.

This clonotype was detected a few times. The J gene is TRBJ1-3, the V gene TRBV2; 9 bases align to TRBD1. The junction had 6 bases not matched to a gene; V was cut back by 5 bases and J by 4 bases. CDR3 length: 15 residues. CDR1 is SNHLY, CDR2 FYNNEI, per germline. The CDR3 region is CASSYRGRSGNTIYF. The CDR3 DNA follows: TGTGCCAGCAGTTACAGGGGGCGGTCGGGAAACACCATATATTTT.

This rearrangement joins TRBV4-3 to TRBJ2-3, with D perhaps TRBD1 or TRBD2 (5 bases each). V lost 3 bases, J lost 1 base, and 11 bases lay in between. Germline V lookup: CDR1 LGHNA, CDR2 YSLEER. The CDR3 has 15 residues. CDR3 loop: CASSHEGSGTDTQYF. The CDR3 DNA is TGCGCCAGCAGCCATGAGGGGTCCGGCACAGATACGCAGTATTTT.

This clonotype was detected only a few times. DNA for the CDR3: TGTGCCAGCAGCCCGGGAGGACTAGCGGGAGGAGGTGAGCAGTTCTTC. Translation gives CASSPGGLAGGGEQFF. The gene calls are TRBV3-1 and TRBJ2-1; 14 bases match TRBD2. Trimming at V came to 4 bases and at J to 9 bases, leaving 8 bases not matched to a gene. Per the germline V gene, CDR1 is LGHDT and CDR2 is YNNKEL (reference sequence). This CDR3 has 16 residues.

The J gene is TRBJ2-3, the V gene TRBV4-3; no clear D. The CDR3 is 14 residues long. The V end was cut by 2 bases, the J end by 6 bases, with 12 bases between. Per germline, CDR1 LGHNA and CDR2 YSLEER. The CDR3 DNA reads TGCGCCAGCAGCCAATGGACGATGGGGGATACGCAGTATTTT. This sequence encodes CASSQWTMGDTQYF.

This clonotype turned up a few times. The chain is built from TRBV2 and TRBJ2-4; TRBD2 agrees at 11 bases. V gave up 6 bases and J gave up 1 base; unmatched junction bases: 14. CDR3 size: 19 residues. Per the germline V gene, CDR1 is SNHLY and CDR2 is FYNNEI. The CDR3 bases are TGTGCCAGCAGAAAAAGTCGATTAGCGGGAGGGGAGGCCAAAAACATTCAGTACTTC. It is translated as CASRKSRLAGGEAKNIQYF.

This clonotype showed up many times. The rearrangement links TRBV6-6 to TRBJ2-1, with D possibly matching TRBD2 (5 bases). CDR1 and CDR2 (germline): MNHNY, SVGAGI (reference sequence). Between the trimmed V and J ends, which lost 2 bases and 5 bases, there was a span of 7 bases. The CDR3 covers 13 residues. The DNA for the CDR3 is TGTGCCAGCAGTTACCCAGCGGACAATGAGCAGTTCTTC. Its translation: CASSYPADNEQFF.

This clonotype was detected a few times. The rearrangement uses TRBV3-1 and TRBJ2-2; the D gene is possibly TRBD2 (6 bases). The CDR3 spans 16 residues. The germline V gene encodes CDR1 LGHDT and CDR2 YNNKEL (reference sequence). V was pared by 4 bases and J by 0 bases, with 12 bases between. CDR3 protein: CASSPPWGANTGELFF. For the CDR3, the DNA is TGTGCCAGCAGCCCCCCCTGGGGGGCGAACACCGGGGAGCTGTTTTTT.